This TCR beta chain originates from a study of blood T cell repertoires in COVID-19 (dated by TCRdb to 2018 to 2021). With regard to the full study: Samples covering the acute and convalescent phases of COVID-19 were provided by collaborators in the United States, Italy and Spain. The dataset comprised deeply sampled blood TCRbeta repertoires from subjects exposed to, actively infected with, or recovered from COVID-19. Where available, HLA class I and class II types were taken from metadata supplied by the sample provider and were not determined by assay-based typing. The repertoires were made available in a free public database intended to serve as a resource for research on the immune response to SARS-CoV-2. Samples came from the ongoing ImmuneRACE study (first 160 participants) plus 1,254 subjects from 6 global collaborators. The material from the prospective study consisted of cDNA or gDNA derived from T cells, B-cell-depleted T cells, or PBMCs. The sample metadata nearly always contained a de-identified subject ID, COVID-19 status, age in years and sex.

What the work shows at the level of the full study, not this receptor alone: The amount of clinical and demographic metadata varied by source and participant and was provided uncurated.

Collaborating institutions collected whole blood in K2EDTA tubes following their own protocols. For TCRbeta analysis, collaborators shipped samples in one of three forms: frozen whole blood, isolated PBMCs, or DNA extracted from either of those sample types. Sequences SNHLY (CDR1) and FYNNEI (CDR2) are obtained from the germline V gene. Deletion took 5 bases off V and 1 base off J, with a span of 14 bases between the germline ends. There are 16 amino acids in the CDR3, from cysteine to phenylalanine inclusive. Only the CDR3 part of the read is kept: 48 bases, read in frame from the first base. Concerning this clone itself: Its antigen is still unknown. Within one base of it there is no much larger clone, and no base qualities were kept.

The immunoSEQ Assay, a bias-controlled multiplex PCR, was used to amplify TCRbeta CDR3 regions from genomic DNA. In the source study's methods: The number of nucleated cells in each sample was estimated from the amplification of reference gene primers within the assay. Sequence reads were collapsed and filtered to measure the absolute abundance of every unique TCRbeta CDR3 rearrangement. For each sample, productive Simpson clonality was calculated as the square root of Simpson's diversity index across productive rearrangements. TCRdb's version of the immuneACCESS table is confined to in-frame rearrangements and falls short of the full clone set. An unresolved V gene accounts for under half of the shortfall where checked; the remainder is of unknown origin. The V and J calls and the clone size are those of that table, but D and trimming were determined from the DNA. The sample contains some 76,000 clones, 90% of them found a single time. In total, the top ten clones hold under 6.5% of the sample.

The specimen was peripheral blood. This sequence was found in a woman aged 18-29 years with acute or convalescent COVID-19. In this chain, TRBV2 is recombined with TRBJ2-2, and possibly TRBD2, on 6 matching bases. CDR3 protein: CASSHRGRRNTGELFF. The DNA sequence reads TGTGCCAGCAGTCACCGGGGGAGGAGGAACACCGGGGAGCTGTTTTTT.